Shown below are 13 T cell receptor beta chains from a single sample sequenced in a study of blood T cell repertoires in COVID-19. Using immunoSEQ multiplex PCR, the repertoire was profiled, and TCRdb retains in-frame clones only, with some absent. The sample lists under 300,000 clones, roughly 91% seen once, with roughly 2% in the top ten. Sequenced sample: PBMCs or T cells enriched from blood (not recorded which). The receptors here all came from a woman in her sixties or seventies in a cohort exposed to, infected with or recovered from COVID-19 (not recorded which).

The chain couples TRBV28 to TRBJ2-7, with TRBD2 matching 7 bases. V dropped 0 bases and J dropped 5; count of bases not matched to a gene: 7. This CDR3 contains 15 residues. Germline CDR1 reads MDHEN; CDR2 reads SYDVKM. DNA for the CDR3: TGTGCCAGCAGTTTATGGGGCGGGAGACACCACGAGCAGTACTTC. This codes for CASSLWGGRHHEQYF.

The rearrangement uses TRBV5-4 and TRBJ1-1; the D gene is possibly TRBD1 (5 bases). Germline-derived CDR1 and CDR2 are SGHNT and YYREEE (reference sequence). The CDR3 is 15 amino acids. Deletions cut 5 bases from V and 6 bases from J, with 20 bases between. CDR3 DNA: TGTGCCAGCAGTCGACCAAATCAGGGATGGGCTGAAGCTTTCTTT. Translating gives CASSRPNQGWAEAFF.

V and J are TRBV27 and TRBJ2-7; D might be TRBD1 (5 bases). Germline-derived CDR1 and CDR2 are MNHEY and SMNVEV (reference sequence). The V end lost 8 bases, the J end lost 3 bases, and 14 bases lay between the germline ends. This CDR3 contains 13 residues. CDR3 amino acids: CASAVTVNYEQYF. The DNA of the CDR3 is TGTGCCAGCGCCGTGACAGTCAACTACGAGCAGTACTTC.

The CDR3 DNA sequence: TGTGCCAGCTCACAGACAGGAAACACCATATATTTT. Protein sequence: CASSQTGNTIYF. The rearrangement links TRBV18 to TRBJ1-3; D is uncertain. V was cut by 4 bases and J by 4 bases, with 5 bases left in between. Germline CDR1 and CDR2: KGHSH and LQKENI. This CDR3 has 12 amino acids. Filled out from reference TRBV18 and TRBJ1-3, the complete variable domain reads NAGVMQNPRHLVRRRGQEARLRCSPMKGHSHVYWYRQLPEEGLKFMVYLQKENIIDESGMPKERFSAEFPKEGPSILRIQQVVRGDSAAYFCASSQTGNTIYFGEGSWLTVV.

The genes are TRBV18 and TRBJ2-7, with 7 bases matching TRBD2. J was trimmed by 2 bases and V by 3 bases; bases with no gene match: 4. The CDR3 length is 14 residues. Per the germline V gene, CDR1 is KGHSH and CDR2 is LQKENI. The CDR3 DNA is TGTGCCAGCTCACCGGGTAGCGGGCCCTACGAGCAGTACTTC. It specifies CASSPGSGPYEQYF.

The chain uses TRBV19 and TRBJ1-4; 9 nucleotides line up with TRBD1. Trimming removed 7 bases from V and 6 bases from J; junction bases left unmatched: 6. Looked up from germline, CDR1 is LNHDA and CDR2 is SQIVND (reference sequence). There are 14 residues in the CDR3. The CDR3 protein is CASTPGQGYEKLFF. The CDR3 DNA is TGTGCCAGTACCCCGGGACAGGGATATGAAAAACTGTTTTTT. The complete variable domain, with remaining parts taken from reference TRBV19 and TRBJ1-4, reads DGGITQSPKYLFRKEGQNVTLSCEQNLNHDAMYWYRQDPGQGLRLIYYSQIVNDFQKGDIAEGYSVSREKKESFPLTVTSAQKNPTAFYLCASTPGQGYEKLFFGSGTQLSVL.

The chain recombines TRBV30 with TRBJ1-1, with 12 bases aligning to TRBD1. This CDR3 region has 15 residues. Germline lookup yields CDR1 GTSNPN and CDR2 SVGIG (reference sequence). V gave up 1 base and J gave up 4 bases; unmatched junction bases: 4. The CDR3 nucleotides are TGTGCCTGGAGTGGGGGACAGGGGGCTGGCACTGAAGCTTTCTTT. Its translation is CAWSGGQGAGTEAFF.

The CDR3 loop is CSVEKTSGSRNEQFF. In DNA, the CDR3 is TGCAGCGTTGAAAAAACTAGCGGGAGTAGGAATGAGCAGTTCTTC. The gene calls are TRBV29-1 and TRBJ2-1; 11 bases align to TRBD2. Germline V gene lookup returns CDR1 SQVTM and CDR2 ANQGSEA. Losses at the gene ends were 2 bases for V and 7 bases for J; bases not matched to a gene: 7. This CDR3 is 15 amino acids long.

The sample holds one count of this clone. This rearrangement joins TRBV23-1 to TRBJ1-5; no reliable D call. TRBV23-1 is an ORF for which the function is uncertain. The CDR3 loop spans 15 amino acids. Trimming removed 0 bases at V and 7 bases at J, with 13 bases between. The CDR3 loop reads CASSQSRRVGQPQHF. As DNA, the CDR3 is TGCGCCAGCAGTCAATCGAGGAGGGTAGGACAGCCCCAGCATTTT.

This chain connects TRBV6-5 to TRBJ1-2, with TRBD1 matching 8 bases. This CDR3 comprises 15 residues. J gave up 4 bases and V 5 bases, and 9 bases lay outside the gene matches. The germline gives CDR1 MNHEY, CDR2 SVGAGI. Here the CDR3 DNA reads TGTGCCAGCAGTCCGACAGGGGTTGAGTCCTATGGCTACACCTTC. It is translated as CASSPTGVESYGYTF.

The genes are TRBV3-1 (or the pseudogene TRBV3-2) and TRBJ2-3; D is ambiguous. V lost 8 bases to trimming and J lost 6 bases, with 21 bases between them. This CDR3 comprises 15 residues. Germline V CDR1 and CDR2: LGHDT, YNNKEL (reference sequence). CDR3 in amino acids: CASSPGRSLLDTQYF. The CDR3 coding sequence is TGTGCCAGCTCCCCAGGTCGTTCTCTTTTGGATACGCAGTATTTT.

The chain has TRBV2 and TRBJ2-3, with TRBD2 as a possible D gene (6 bases). The CDR3 covers 12 residues. V was trimmed by 6 bases and J by 6 bases, leaving 10 bases between them. Germline V gene lookup returns CDR1 SNHLY and CDR2 FYNNEI. The DNA for the CDR3 is TGTGCCAGCAGCATTGGGGGGGATACGCAGTATTTT. As protein: CASSIGGDTQYF.

This clone was detected once. CDR3 bases: TGTGCCTGGAAGCGGGAGGCGAGCTCCTACAATGAGCAGTTCTTC. It translates to CAWKREASSYNEQFF. This sequence joins TRBV30 and TRBJ2-1, with TRBD2 matching 9 bases. The germline gives CDR1 GTSNPN, CDR2 SVGIG (reference sequence). The CDR3 totals 15 residues. J lost 0 bases, V lost 4 bases, and 4 bases had no gene match.